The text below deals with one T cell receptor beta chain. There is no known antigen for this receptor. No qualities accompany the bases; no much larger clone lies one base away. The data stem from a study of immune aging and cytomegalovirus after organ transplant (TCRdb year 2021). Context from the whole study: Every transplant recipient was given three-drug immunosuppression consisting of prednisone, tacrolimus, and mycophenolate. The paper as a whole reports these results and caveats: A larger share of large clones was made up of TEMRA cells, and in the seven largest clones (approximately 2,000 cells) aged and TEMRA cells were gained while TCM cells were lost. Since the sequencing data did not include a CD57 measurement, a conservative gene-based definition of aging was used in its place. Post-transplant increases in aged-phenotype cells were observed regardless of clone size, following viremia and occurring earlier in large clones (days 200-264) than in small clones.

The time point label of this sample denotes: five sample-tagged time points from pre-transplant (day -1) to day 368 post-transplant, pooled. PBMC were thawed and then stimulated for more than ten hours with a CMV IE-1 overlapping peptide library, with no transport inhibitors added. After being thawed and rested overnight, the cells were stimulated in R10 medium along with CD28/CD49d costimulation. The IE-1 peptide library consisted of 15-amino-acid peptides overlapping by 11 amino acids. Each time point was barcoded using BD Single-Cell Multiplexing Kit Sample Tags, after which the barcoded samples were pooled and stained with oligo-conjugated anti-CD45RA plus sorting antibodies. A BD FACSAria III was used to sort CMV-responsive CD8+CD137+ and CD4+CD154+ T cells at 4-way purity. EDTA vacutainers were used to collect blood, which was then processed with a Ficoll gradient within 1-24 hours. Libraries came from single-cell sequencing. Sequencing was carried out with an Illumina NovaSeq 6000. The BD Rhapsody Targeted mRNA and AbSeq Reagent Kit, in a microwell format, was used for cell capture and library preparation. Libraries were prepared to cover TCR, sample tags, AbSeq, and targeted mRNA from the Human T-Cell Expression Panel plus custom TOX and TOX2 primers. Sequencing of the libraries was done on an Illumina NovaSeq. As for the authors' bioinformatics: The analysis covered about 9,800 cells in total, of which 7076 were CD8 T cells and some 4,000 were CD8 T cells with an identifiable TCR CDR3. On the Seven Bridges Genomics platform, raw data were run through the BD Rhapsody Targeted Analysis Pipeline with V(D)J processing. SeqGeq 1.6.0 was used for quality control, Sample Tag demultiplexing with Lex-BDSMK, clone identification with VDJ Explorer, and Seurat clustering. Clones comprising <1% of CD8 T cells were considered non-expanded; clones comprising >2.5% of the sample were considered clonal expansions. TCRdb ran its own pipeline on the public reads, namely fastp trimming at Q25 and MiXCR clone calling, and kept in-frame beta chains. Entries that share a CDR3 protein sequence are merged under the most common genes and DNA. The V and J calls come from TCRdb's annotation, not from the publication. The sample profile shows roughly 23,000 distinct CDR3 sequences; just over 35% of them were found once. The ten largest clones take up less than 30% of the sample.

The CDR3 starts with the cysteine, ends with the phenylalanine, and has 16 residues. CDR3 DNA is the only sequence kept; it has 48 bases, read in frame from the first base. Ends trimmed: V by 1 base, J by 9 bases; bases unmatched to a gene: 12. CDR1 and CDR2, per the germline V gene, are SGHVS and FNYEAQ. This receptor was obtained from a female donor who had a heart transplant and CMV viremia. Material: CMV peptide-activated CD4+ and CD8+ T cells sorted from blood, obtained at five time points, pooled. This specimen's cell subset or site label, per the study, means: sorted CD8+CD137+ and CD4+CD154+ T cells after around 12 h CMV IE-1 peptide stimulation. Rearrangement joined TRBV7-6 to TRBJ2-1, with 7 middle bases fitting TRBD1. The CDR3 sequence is CASSLVQGSGGSEQFF. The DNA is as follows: TGTGCCAGCAGCTTAGTACAGGGGTCAGGGGGAAGTGAGCAGTTCTTC.